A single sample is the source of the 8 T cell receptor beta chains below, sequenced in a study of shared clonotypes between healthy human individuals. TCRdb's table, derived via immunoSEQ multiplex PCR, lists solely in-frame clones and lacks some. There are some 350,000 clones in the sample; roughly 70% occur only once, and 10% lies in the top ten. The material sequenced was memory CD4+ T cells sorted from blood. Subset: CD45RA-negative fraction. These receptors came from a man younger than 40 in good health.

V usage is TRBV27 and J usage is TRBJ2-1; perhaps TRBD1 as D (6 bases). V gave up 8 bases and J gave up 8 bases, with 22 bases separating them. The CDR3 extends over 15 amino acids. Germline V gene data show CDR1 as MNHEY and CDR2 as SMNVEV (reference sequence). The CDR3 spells CASGANRVGLDEQFF. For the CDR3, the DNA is TGTGCCAGCGGTGCCAACAGGGTCGGTCTCGATGAGCAGTTCTTC.

The CDR3 DNA sequence: TGTGCCAGTAGTATGAGCGGGGGGCGCATTGAGCAGTTCTTC. It encodes CASSMSGGRIEQFF. This chain joins TRBV19 and TRBJ2-1; 9 positions match TRBD2. Germline V gene sequence: CDR1 LNHDA, CDR2 SQIVND (reference sequence). CDR3 length equals 14 residues. The V segment lost 3 bases and the J segment 9 bases; nucleotides outside the gene matches: 6.

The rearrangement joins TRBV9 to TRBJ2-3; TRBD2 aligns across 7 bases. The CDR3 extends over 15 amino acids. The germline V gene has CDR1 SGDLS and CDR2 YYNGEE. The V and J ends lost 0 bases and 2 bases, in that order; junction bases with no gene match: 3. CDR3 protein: CASSVAGTNTDTQYF. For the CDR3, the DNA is TGTGCCAGCAGCGTAGCTGGGACTAACACAGATACGCAGTATTTT.

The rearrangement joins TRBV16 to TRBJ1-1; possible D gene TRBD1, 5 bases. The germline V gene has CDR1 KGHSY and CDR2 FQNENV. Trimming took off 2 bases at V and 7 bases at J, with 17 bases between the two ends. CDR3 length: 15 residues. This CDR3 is CASSQAPLVGDEAFF. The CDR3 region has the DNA TGTGCCAGCAGCCAAGCCCCCTTGGTGGGGGATGAAGCTTTCTTT.

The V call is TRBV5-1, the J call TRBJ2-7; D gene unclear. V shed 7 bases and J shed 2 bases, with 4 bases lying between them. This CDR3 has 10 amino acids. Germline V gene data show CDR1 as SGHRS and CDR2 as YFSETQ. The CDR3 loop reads CASGPYEQYF. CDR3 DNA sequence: TGCGCCAGCGGACCCTACGAGCAGTACTTC.

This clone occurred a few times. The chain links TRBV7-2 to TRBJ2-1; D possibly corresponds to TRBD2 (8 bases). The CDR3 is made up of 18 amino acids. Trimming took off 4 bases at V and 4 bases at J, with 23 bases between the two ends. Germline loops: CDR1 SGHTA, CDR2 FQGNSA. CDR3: CASSSPTGKASGYNEQFF. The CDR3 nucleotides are TGTGCCAGCAGCTCACCGACAGGGAAGGCTAGCGGGTACAATGAGCAGTTCTTC.

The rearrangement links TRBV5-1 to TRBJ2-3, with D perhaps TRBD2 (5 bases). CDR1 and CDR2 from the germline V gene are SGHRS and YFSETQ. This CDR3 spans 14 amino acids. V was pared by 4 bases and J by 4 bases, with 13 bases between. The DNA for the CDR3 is TGCGCCAGCAGCCCCCAGTGGGGAGCAGATACGCAGTATTTT. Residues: CASSPQWGADTQYF.

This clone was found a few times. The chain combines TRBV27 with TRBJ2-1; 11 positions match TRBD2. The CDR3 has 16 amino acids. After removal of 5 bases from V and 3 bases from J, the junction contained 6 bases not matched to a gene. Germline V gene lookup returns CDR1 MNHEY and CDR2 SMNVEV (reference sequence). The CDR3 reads CASSKTSGGSYNEQFF. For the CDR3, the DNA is TGTGCCAGCAGTAAAACTAGCGGGGGAAGCTACAATGAGCAGTTCTTC.